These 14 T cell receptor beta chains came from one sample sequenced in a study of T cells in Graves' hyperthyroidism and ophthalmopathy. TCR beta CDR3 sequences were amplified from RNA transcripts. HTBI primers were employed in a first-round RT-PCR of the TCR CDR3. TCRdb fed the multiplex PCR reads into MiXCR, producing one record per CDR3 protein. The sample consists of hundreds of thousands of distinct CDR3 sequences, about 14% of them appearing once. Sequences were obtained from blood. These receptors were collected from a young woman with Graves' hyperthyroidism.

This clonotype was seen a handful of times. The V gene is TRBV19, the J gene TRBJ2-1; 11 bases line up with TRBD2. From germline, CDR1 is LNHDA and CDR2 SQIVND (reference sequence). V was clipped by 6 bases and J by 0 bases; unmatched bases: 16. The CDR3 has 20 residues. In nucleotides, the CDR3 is TGTGCCAGTAGACAAACTAGCGGGAGCACCTGGACGAGCTCCTACAATGAGCAGTTCTTC. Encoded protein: CASRQTSGSTWTSSYNEQFF.

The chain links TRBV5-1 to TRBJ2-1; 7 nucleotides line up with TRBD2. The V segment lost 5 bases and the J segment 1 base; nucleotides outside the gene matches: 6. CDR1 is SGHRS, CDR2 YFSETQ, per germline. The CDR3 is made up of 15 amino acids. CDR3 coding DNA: TGCGCCAGCAGGGGAGCGGGAATATCCTACAATGAGCAGTTCTTC. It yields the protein CASRGAGISYNEQFF.

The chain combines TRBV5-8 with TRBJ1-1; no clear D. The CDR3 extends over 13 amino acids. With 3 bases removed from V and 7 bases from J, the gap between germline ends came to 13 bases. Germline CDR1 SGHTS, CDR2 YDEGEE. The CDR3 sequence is CASSYRRIFEAFF. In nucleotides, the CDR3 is TGTGCCAGCAGCTATCGACGGATATTTGAAGCTTTCTTT.

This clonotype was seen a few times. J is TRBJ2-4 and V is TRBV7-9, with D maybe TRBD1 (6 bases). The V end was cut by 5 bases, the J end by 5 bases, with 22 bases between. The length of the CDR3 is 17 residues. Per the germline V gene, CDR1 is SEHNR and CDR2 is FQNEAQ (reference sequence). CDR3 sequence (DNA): TGTGCCAGCAGCCCACCACAGGGTAGAAGGGTACAAAACATTCAGTACTTC. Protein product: CASSPPQGRRVQNIQYF.

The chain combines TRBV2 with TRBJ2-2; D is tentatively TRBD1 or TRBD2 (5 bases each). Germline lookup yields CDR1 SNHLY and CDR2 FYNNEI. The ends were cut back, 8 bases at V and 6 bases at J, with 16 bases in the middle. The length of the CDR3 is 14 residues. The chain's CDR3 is CASRGSWDSGELFF. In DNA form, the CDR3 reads TGTGCCAGCCGGGGCAGTTGGGATTCCGGGGAGCTGTTTTTT.

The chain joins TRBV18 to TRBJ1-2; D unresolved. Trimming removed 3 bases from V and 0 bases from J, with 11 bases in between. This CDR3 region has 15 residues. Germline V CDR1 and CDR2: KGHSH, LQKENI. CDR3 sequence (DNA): TGTGCCAGCTCACCTGAGGCAGGAGCTAACTATGGCTACACCTTC. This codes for CASSPEAGANYGYTF.

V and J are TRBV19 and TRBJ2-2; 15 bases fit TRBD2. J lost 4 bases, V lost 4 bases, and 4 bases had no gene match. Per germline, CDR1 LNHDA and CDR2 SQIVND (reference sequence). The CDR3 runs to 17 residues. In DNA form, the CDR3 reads TGTGCCAGTAGTACCCGGACTAGCGGGAGGGCCACCGGGGAGCTGTTTTTT. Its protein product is CASSTRTSGRATGELFF.

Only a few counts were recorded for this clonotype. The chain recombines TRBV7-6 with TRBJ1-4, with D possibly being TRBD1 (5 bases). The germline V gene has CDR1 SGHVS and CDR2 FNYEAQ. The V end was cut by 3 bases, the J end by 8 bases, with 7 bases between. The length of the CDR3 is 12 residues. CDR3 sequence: CASSFGGEKLFF. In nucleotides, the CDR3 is TGTGCCAGCAGCTTCGGGGGAGAAAAACTGTTTTTT.

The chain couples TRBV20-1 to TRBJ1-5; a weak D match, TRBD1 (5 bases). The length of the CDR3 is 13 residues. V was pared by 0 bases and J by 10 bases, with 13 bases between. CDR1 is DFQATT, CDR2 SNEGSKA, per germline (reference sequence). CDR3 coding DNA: TGCAGTGCTAGAGATAGGACGGGGGGACCCCAGCATTTT. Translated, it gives CSARDRTGGPQHF.

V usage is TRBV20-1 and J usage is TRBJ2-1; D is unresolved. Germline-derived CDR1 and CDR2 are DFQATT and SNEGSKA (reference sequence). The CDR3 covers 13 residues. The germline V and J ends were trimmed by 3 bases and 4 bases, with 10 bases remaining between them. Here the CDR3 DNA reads TGCAGTGCTAGGCCCAAATCGTACAATGAGCAGTTCTTC. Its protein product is CSARPKSYNEQFF.

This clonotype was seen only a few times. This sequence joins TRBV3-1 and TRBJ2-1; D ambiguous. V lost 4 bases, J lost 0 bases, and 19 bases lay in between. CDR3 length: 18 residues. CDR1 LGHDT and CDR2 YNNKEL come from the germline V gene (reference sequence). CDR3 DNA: TGTGCCAGCAGCCCCACCGAGGTTATGGGAAGCTCCTACAATGAGCAGTTCTTC. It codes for CASSPTEVMGSSYNEQFF.

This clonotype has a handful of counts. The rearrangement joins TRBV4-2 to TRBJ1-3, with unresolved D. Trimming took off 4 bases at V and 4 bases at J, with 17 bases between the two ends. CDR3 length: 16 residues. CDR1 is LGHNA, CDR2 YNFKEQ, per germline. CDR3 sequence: CASSPDEGARGNTIYF. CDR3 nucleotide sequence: TGTGCCAGCAGCCCCGACGAGGGTGCTCGCGGAAACACCATATATTTT.

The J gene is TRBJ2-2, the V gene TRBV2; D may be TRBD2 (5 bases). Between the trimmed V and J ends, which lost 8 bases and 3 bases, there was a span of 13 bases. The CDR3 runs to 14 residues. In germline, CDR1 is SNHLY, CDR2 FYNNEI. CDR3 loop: CASSRAGYTGELFF. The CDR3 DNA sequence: TGTGCCAGCTCCCGGGCGGGCTACACCGGGGAGCTGTTTTTT.

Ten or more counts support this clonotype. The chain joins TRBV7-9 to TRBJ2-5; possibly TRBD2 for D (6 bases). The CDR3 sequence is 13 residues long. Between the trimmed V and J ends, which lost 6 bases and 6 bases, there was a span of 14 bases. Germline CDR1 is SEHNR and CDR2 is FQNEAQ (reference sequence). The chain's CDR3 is CASREGPSKTQYF. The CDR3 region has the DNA TGTGCCAGCAGGGAGGGGCCGAGCAAGACCCAGTACTTC.